Below, 16 T cell receptor beta chains from the same sample are listed, as sequenced in a study of blood T cells in healthy people across ages. A second about 6 to 11 cycle PCR used barcoded and J-beta primers. From the 5' RACE reads, TCRdb called clonotypes with MiXCR, one entry per CDR3 protein. The sample includes about 1.1 million distinct CDR3 sequences, roughly two fifths of them seen just once. Sequenced: blood. These receptors were taken from a man aged 18 to 35 in good health.

V usage is TRBV12-3 or TRBV12-4 and J usage is TRBJ2-5; 8 bases map to TRBD2. The junction had 8 bases not matched to a gene; V was cut back by 5 bases and J by 0 bases. The CDR3 spans 16 residues. CDR3 sequence reads: CASSPGVAGYQETQYF. CDR3 in DNA: TGTGCCAGCAGTCCCGGGGTAGCGGGGTACCAAGAGACCCAGTACTTC.

This chain links TRBV18 with TRBJ1-1; no clear D. Trimming removed 3 bases from V and 5 bases from J, with 7 bases in between. The CDR3 runs 12 residues. Germline CDR1 is KGHSH and CDR2 is LQKENI. In nucleotides, the CDR3 is TGTGCCAGCTCACCGTACGGGACTGAAGCTTTCTTT. This translates into CASSPYGTEAFF.

This clonotype was seen a handful of times. The chain couples TRBV7-8 to TRBJ1-2; D remains unclear. Between the trimmed V and J ends, which lost 0 bases and 2 bases, there was a span of 10 bases. The CDR3 sequence is 15 residues long. The V gene's germline CDR1 is SGHVS and CDR2 FQNEAQ. CDR3 nucleotides: TGTGCCAGCAGCTTAGCTGGCGTCGGAAACTATGGCTACACCTTC. Amino acid sequence: CASSLAGVGNYGYTF.

This clonotype was counted a few times. This rearrangement joins TRBV7-8 to TRBJ1-2; D uncertain. V was pared by 2 bases and J by 3 bases, with 16 bases between. This CDR3 contains 16 residues. Per the germline V gene, CDR1 is SGHVS and CDR2 is FQNEAQ. The CDR3 DNA reads as TGTGCCAGCAGCTTATTTCGGAGCGGCAGGCACTATGGCTACACCTTC. This gives the protein CASSLFRSGRHYGYTF.

This sequence joins TRBV5-1 and TRBJ2-3; the match to TRBD2 covers 7 bases. The junction had 7 bases not matched to a gene; V was cut back by 0 bases and J by 0 bases. The CDR3 contains 17 residues. Germline V gives CDR1 SGHRS, CDR2 YFSETQ. This chain's CDR3 is CASSLVAGLTSTDTQYF. CDR3 in DNA: TGCGCCAGCAGCTTGGTAGCGGGCCTCACTAGCACAGATACGCAGTATTTT.

V is TRBV4-2 and J is TRBJ1-4, with TRBD1 as a possible D gene (5 bases). There are 16 residues in the CDR3. Between the trimmed V and J ends, which lost 4 bases and 2 bases, there was a span of 14 bases. Germline V gene sequence: CDR1 LGHNA, CDR2 YNFKEQ. For the CDR3, the DNA is TGTGCCAGCAGCCGCGGTACGGGGACGACTAATGAAAAACTGTTTTTT. This encodes CASSRGTGTTNEKLFF.

This sequence joins TRBV20-1 and TRBJ1-2; tentatively, D is TRBD1 (6 bases). The CDR3 covers 12 residues. Germline CDR1 reads DFQATT; CDR2 reads SNEGSKA (reference sequence). Trimming stripped 8 bases from V and 0 bases from J, with 10 bases between. The CDR3, as DNA: TGCAGTAGGGACACAGCTAACTATGGCTACACCTTC. Translated: CSRDTANYGYTF.

This clonotype came up a few times. The chain couples TRBV20-1 to TRBJ1-1; D call uncertain. Germline CDR1 DFQATT, CDR2 SNEGSKA (reference sequence). V lost 0 bases and J lost 5, with 13 bases in between. The CDR3 spans 14 residues. In DNA, the CDR3 is TGCAGTGCTAGAGATGGCTCCACAGATACTGAAGCTTTCTTT. Translation: CSARDGSTDTEAFF.

The chain has TRBV9 and TRBJ1-1; D remains unclear. Germline assignment: CDR1 SGDLS and CDR2 YYNGEE. CDR3 length equals 15 residues. V was cut by 1 base and J by 0 bases, with 10 bases left in between. CDR3 loop: CASSVSGPMNTEAFF. The CDR3 DNA reads TGTGCCAGCAGCGTATCAGGACCAATGAACACTGAAGCTTTCTTT.

The chain links TRBV20-1 to TRBJ2-7; 8 bases match TRBD1. The J segment lost 3 bases and the V segment lost 3 bases, leaving 7 bases of the junction unmatched. Looked up from germline, CDR1 is DFQATT and CDR2 is SNEGSKA (reference sequence). This CDR3 spans 14 amino acids. CDR3 in amino acids: CSASGLTGGYEQYF. The CDR3 nucleotides read TGCAGTGCTAGCGGCCTAACAGGGGGCTACGAGCAGTACTTC.

The chain has TRBV20-1 and TRBJ1-1; D remains unclear. Trimming cost V 4 bases and J 4 bases, with 13 bases left between them. Germline V gene lookup returns CDR1 DFQATT and CDR2 SNEGSKA (reference sequence). The CDR3 is 13 residues long. DNA for the CDR3: TGCAGTGCTACCGACCCCGAAACCACTGAAGCTTTCTTT. Its translation: CSATDPETTEAFF.

This clonotype has ten or more counts. V gene TRBV6-1 combines with J gene TRBJ2-1; D may be TRBD2 (5 bases). CDR1 and CDR2 (germline): MNHNS, SASEGT. V was trimmed by 1 base and J by 0 bases, leaving 13 bases between them. The CDR3 has 17 amino acids. CDR3 region: CASSEERVEVSYNEQFF. The DNA of the CDR3 is TGTGCCAGCAGTGAAGAAAGGGTGGAGGTCTCCTACAATGAGCAGTTCTTC.

This clonotype was detected once. The chain combines TRBV20-1 with TRBJ2-4, with D possibly being TRBD2 (7 bases). The J call may not be correct, given that the DNA end is closer to TRBJ2-7. The germline V gene has CDR1 DFQATT and CDR2 SNEGSKA (reference sequence). This CDR3 has 13 residues. In DNA form, the CDR3 reads TGCAGTGCTTCTAGGGGGGGCTCCTACGAGCAGTACTTC. Protein sequence: CSASRGGSYEQYF.

CDR3 coding DNA: TGCGCCAGCAGCACTCGGGACAGGGGTAATGAGCAGTACTTC. Protein sequence: CASSTRDRGNEQYF. The chain carries TRBV4-1 and TRBJ2-5; the match to TRBD1 covers 10 bases. The CDR3 has 14 residues. The J segment lost 11 bases and the V segment lost 5 bases, leaving 11 bases of the junction unmatched. Germline-derived CDR1 and CDR2 are MGHRA and YSYEKL.

The chain has TRBV28 and TRBJ2-7, with unresolved D. Trimming shortened V by 11 bases and J by 10 bases, and 9 bases separated the two germline ends. The CDR3 has 8 residues. CDR1 MDHEN and CDR2 SYDVKM come from the germline V gene. CDR3 sequence: CASGSQYF. For the CDR3, the DNA is TGTGCCTCCGGGTCCCAGTACTTC.

This clonotype was found many times. In DNA, the CDR3 is TGTGCCAGCAGTAAACTATCGGATACGCAGTATTTT. Protein sequence: CASSKLSDTQYF. V usage is TRBV12-3 or TRBV12-4 and J usage is TRBJ2-3; D is unresolved. This CDR3 is 12 amino acids long. V lost 5 bases and J lost 6, with 9 bases in between.